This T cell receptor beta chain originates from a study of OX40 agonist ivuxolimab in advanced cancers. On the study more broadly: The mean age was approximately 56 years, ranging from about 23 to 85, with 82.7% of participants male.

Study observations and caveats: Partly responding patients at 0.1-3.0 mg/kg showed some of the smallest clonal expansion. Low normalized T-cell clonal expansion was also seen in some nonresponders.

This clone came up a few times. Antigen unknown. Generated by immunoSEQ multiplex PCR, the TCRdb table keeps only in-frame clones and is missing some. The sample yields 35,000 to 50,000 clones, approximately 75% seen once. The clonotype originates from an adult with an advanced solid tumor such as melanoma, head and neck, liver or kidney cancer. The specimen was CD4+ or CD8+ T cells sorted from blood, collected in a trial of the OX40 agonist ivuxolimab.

The CDR3 coding sequence is TGTGCCAGCAGCTTAGGGCAGGGGGCGCGGGACATTCAGTACTTC. It is translated as CASSLGQGARDIQYF. The chain couples TRBV11-3 to TRBJ2-4; TRBD1 aligns across 8 bases. Germline V lookup: CDR1 SGHNT, CDR2 YENEEA. There are 15 residues in the CDR3. V was pared by 1 base and J by 8 bases, with 7 bases of the junction left unmatched.